Listed here are 26 T cell receptor beta chains from one sample, sequenced in a study of CD8 T cells in ankylosing spondylitis. TCRdb used MiXCR to reprocess the 5' RACE reads, holding one entry per CDR3 protein. In the table there are some 140,000 distinct CDR3 sequences, roughly 7.7% of which are singletons. The specimen sequenced was synovial fluid, either unsorted or a sorted T cell fraction (not recorded which). The source is a male donor with ankylosing spondylitis.

This clonotype was recorded at least ten times. The chain joins TRBV7-9 to TRBJ2-1; 10 bases map to TRBD2. CDR1 and CDR2 from the germline V gene are SEHNR and FQNEAQ (reference sequence). The ends lost 0 bases at V and 2 bases at J; junction bases unmatched: 1. The CDR3 is 16 amino acids. The CDR3 DNA is TGTGCCAGCAGCTTAGCGCTAGCGGGGGCCTACAATGAGCAGTTCTTC. This translates into CASSLALAGAYNEQFF. The full variable domain, completed using reference TRBV7-9 and TRBJ2-1, is DTGVSQNPRHKITKRGQNVTFRCDPISEHNRLYWYRQTLGQGPEFLTYFQNEAQLEKSRLLSDRFSAERPKGSFSTLEIQRTEQGDSAMYLCASSLALAGAYNEQFFGPGTRLTVL.

In its sample, this clonotype was seen many times. V is TRBV20-1 and J is TRBJ1-1; the D is unclear. The CDR3 is 13 residues long. The ends were cut back, 1 base at V and 3 bases at J, with 9 bases in the middle. Germline CDR1 is DFQATT and CDR2 is SNEGSKA (reference sequence). The CDR3: CSARGFVHTEAFF. The CDR3 coding sequence is TGCAGTGCTAGAGGATTTGTCCACACTGAAGCTTTCTTT.

This clonotype showed up just a few times. This chain links TRBV18 with TRBJ2-3, with a possible D match to TRBD2 (5 bases). The CDR3 contains 13 residues. Germline CDR1 KGHSH, CDR2 LQKENI. Trimming took off 2 bases at V and 6 bases at J, with 9 bases between the two ends. CDR3: CASSPGSGDTQYF. The CDR3 coding sequence is TGTGCCAGCTCACCAGGGAGTGGGGATACGCAGTATTTT.

This clonotype occurred many times. The chain carries TRBV9 and TRBJ1-4; unclear D gene. The V gene lost 2 bases and the J gene lost 5 bases, with 10 bases spanning the gap. Germline-derived CDR1 and CDR2 are SGDLS and YYNGEE. CDR3 length equals 14 residues. CDR3 in amino acids: CASSVWSGNEKLFF. The CDR3 nucleotides are TGTGCCAGCAGCGTCTGGTCGGGGAATGAAAAACTGTTTTTT.

This clonotype has ten or more counts. The V call is TRBV7-2, the J call TRBJ1-4, with D uncertain. Trimming pared 5 bases from V and 7 bases from J, leaving 14 bases between. CDR3 length: 14 residues. Germline CDR1 reads SGHTA; CDR2 reads FQGNSA. In DNA, the CDR3 is TGTGCCAGCAGCCAAACGCTGGGAGGTGAAAAACTGTTTTTT. This translates into CASSQTLGGEKLFF.

This clonotype occurred a few times. The chain joins TRBV4-1 to TRBJ2-2; D is unresolved. Trimming took 0 bases from V and 7 from J, leaving 9 bases between them. Per germline, CDR1 MGHRA and CDR2 YSYEKL. This CDR3 region has 14 residues. CDR3 region: CASSQDQPGGELFF. In DNA, the CDR3 is TGCGCCAGCAGCCAAGATCAGCCGGGCGGGGAGCTGTTTTTT.

This rearrangement joins TRBV27 to TRBJ2-7; D call uncertain. The V gene's germline CDR1 is MNHEY and CDR2 SMNVEV (reference sequence). CDR3 length: 17 amino acids. Deletions cut 5 bases from V and 0 bases from J, with 20 bases between. The CDR3 bases are TGTGCCAGCAGTCCGCGTAGTGTGGTACTCAGCTCCTACGAGCAGTACTTC. Protein product: CASSPRSVVLSSYEQYF.

The chain carries TRBV21-1 and TRBJ2-6. TRBV21-1 constitutes a pseudogene. The CDR3 consists of 14 residues. The CDR3 reads CASSKLTGANVLTF. The CDR3 DNA reads TGTGCCAGCAGCAAGTTGACTGGGGCCAACGTCCTGACTTTC.

This clonotype was seen repeatedly, ten times or more. The rearrangement joins TRBV4-2 to TRBJ2-2; D unresolved. The CDR3 extends over 14 amino acids. Germline V gene sequence: CDR1 LGHNA, CDR2 YNFKEQ. V lost 0 bases and J 4 bases, leaving 6 bases between the germline ends. CDR3 loop: CASSQEDFTGELFF. As DNA, the CDR3 is TGTGCCAGCAGCCAAGAAGACTTCACCGGGGAGCTGTTTTTT.

The V gene is TRBV20-1, the J gene TRBJ2-1; maybe TRBD2 (6 bases). V was clipped by 1 base and J by 2 bases, with 12 bases between them. The CDR3 spans 15 residues. Germline CDR1 is DFQATT and CDR2 is SNEGSKA (reference sequence). The CDR3 DNA is TGCAGTGCTAGAGTTGGGGGGTGGGCCTACAATGAGCAGTTCTTC. Its protein product is CSARVGGWAYNEQFF.

The DNA of the CDR3 is TGTGCCAGCAGCGAGACGCCTCAGCCCCAGCATTTT. Amino acids: CASSETPQPQHF. This sequence joins TRBV7-8 and TRBJ1-5; D remains ambiguous. The ends were cut back, 5 bases at V and 6 bases at J, with 8 bases in the middle. Germline V CDR1 and CDR2: SGHVS, FQNEAQ. The CDR3 loop spans 12 amino acids. The full variable domain, its missing parts supplied by reference TRBV7-8 and TRBJ1-5, is GAGVSQSPRYKVAKRGQDVALRCDPISGHVSLFWYQQALGQGPEFLTYFQNEAQLDKSGLPSDRFFAERPEGSVSTLKIQRTQQEDSAVYLCASSETPQPQHFGDGTRLSIL.

CDR3 loop: CASSLGGGLTFGEQYF. The CDR3 DNA reads TGTGCCAGCAGTTTAGGAGGGGGACTTACTTTCGGCGAGCAGTACTTC. V usage is TRBV12-3 or TRBV12-4 and J usage is TRBJ2-7; D is tentatively TRBD1 or TRBD2 (6 bases each). The V and J ends lost 1 base and 6 bases respectively, with 19 bases between them. The CDR3 contains 16 residues.

This clonotype came up many times. This chain links TRBV28 with TRBJ1-6; D is undetermined. CDR1 is MDHEN and CDR2 is SYDVKM in the germline V gene. Between the trimmed V and J ends, which lost 5 bases and 1 base, there was a span of 12 bases. This CDR3 has 16 residues. The CDR3 DNA follows: TGTGCCAGCAGTCCGGTAGGGTTTTCCTATAATTCACCCCTCCACTTT. Encoded protein: CASSPVGFSYNSPLHF.

The chain employs TRBV20-1 and TRBJ2-7; 8 bases line up with TRBD1. With 2 bases clipped from V and 6 bases from J, the junction kept 3 bases outside the gene matches. The CDR3 runs to 12 residues. CDR1 is DFQATT and CDR2 is SNEGSKA in the germline V gene (reference sequence). CDR3 DNA sequence: TGCAGTGCTAGATCGGACAGGGCCGAGCAGTACTTC. Amino acid sequence: CSARSDRAEQYF.

This clonotype came up many times. The CDR3 DNA sequence: TGTGCCAGCAGTTACTCCGAGGACGGGGAGCTGTTTTTT. Its protein product is CASSYSEDGELFF. V gene TRBV6-6 combines with J gene TRBJ2-2; D ambiguous. In germline, CDR1 is MNHNY, CDR2 SVGAGI (reference sequence). CDR3 length: 13 amino acids. The V end lost 0 bases, the J end lost 7 bases, and 6 bases lay between the germline ends.

This clonotype has a count of ten or more. In DNA, the CDR3 is TGTGCCAGCACCCCTGTAGGGTCCTACGAGCAGTACTTC. Its protein product is CASTPVGSYEQYF. This chain joins TRBV7-2 and TRBJ2-7; D not certain. V was clipped by 7 bases and J by 1 base, with 11 bases between them. This CDR3 spans 13 amino acids. Germline CDR1 and CDR2: SGHTA and FQGNSA.

This clonotype has ten or more counts. The chain recombines TRBV6-1 with TRBJ1-1; D is possibly TRBD1 (5 bases). V dropped 10 bases and J dropped 4 bases, with 16 bases sitting between them. The germline V gene has CDR1 MNHNS and CDR2 SASEGT. The CDR3 spans 13 residues. The CDR3 nucleotides are TGTGCCACCCTTGCTCCGGGGGGCACTGAAGCTTTCTTT. Translated: CATLAPGGTEAFF.

There are many counts of this clonotype. This chain links TRBV20-1 with TRBJ2-1; TRBD2 aligns across 10 bases. The J segment lost 5 bases and the V segment lost 5 bases, leaving 6 bases of the junction unmatched. The CDR3 totals 14 residues. Germline assignment: CDR1 DFQATT and CDR2 SNEGSKA (reference sequence). The CDR3: CSAGGLAGDNEQFF. The CDR3 region has the DNA TGCAGTGCTGGGGGCCTAGCGGGAGACAATGAGCAGTTCTTC.

Many counts were recorded for this clonotype. This sequence joins TRBV2 and TRBJ2-2; 13 bases map to TRBD2. J gave up 7 bases and V 5 bases, and 4 bases lay outside the gene matches. The CDR3 has 15 amino acids. Germline V gives CDR1 SNHLY, CDR2 FYNNEI. CDR3 DNA sequence: TGTGCCAGCAGTCGACTAGCGGGGGGAAACGGGGAGCTGTTTTTT. Protein: CASSRLAGGNGELFF.

In this sample, this clonotype turned up many times. The chain couples TRBV11-2 to TRBJ2-7; D is tentatively TRBD1 or TRBD2 (5 bases each). Trimming took 3 bases from V and 3 from J, leaving 12 bases between them. The CDR3 spans 14 residues. Germline CDR1 is SGHAT and CDR2 is FQNNGV. CDR3 amino acids: CASSLVGGYYEQYF. The CDR3 DNA sequence: TGTGCCAGCAGCTTGGTTGGGGGTTACTACGAGCAGTACTTC.

This clonotype was picked up many times. The chain couples TRBV4-3 to TRBJ1-2; possibly TRBD1 for D (6 bases). Germline CDR1 LGHNA, CDR2 YSLEER. CDR3 length: 15 residues. V shed 0 bases and J shed 1 base, with 9 bases lying between them. In DNA form, the CDR3 reads TGCGCCAGCAGCCAAGACAGGGGTTATAACTATGGCTACACCTTC. Amino acid sequence: CASSQDRGYNYGYTF.

The sample holds many counts of this clonotype. The DNA of the CDR3 is TGCAGCGTTGAAGGGGCAGGGGGGACAGATACGCAGTATTTT. The encoded protein is CSVEGAGGTDTQYF. This rearrangement joins TRBV29-1 to TRBJ2-3; D perhaps matches TRBD1 (7 bases). The V gene lost 1 base and the J gene lost 3 bases, with 11 bases spanning the gap. The CDR3 contains 14 residues. The germline gives CDR1 SQVTM, CDR2 ANQGSEA.

The V gene is TRBV7-2, the J gene TRBJ2-1; D is possibly TRBD1 (6 bases). CDR3 length: 13 residues. Germline loops: CDR1 SGHTA, CDR2 FQGNSA. V was cut by 5 bases and J by 4 bases, with 9 bases left in between. In DNA, the CDR3 is TGTGCCAGCAGCCTGGGACATTACAATGAGCAGTTCTTC. It encodes CASSLGHYNEQFF.

This clonotype was recorded at least ten times. V usage is TRBV14 and J usage is TRBJ1-2, with TRBD1 matching over 7 bases. Trimming at V came to 2 bases and at J to 14 bases, leaving 20 bases not matched to a gene. The CDR3 has 16 residues. The germline CDR1 and CDR2 sequences are SGHDN and FVKESK. The CDR3, as DNA: TGTGCCAGCAGCCAAATGGGGAAGGGGGACAGCGTAGAATGGACCTTC. Translated, it gives CASSQMGKGDSVEWTF.

In DNA form, the CDR3 reads TGTGCCAGCAGCCTCACCGGGACAGATAATCAGCCCCAGCATTTT. Amino acids: CASSLTGTDNQPQHF. The chain links TRBV4-2 to TRBJ1-5; TRBD1 matches at 7 bases. This CDR3 has 15 residues. Germline values: CDR1 LGHNA, CDR2 YNFKEQ. V gave up 4 bases and J gave up 4 bases; unmatched junction bases: 7.

This clonotype turned up a few times. The V and J genes are TRBV5-1 and TRBJ2-7, with D maybe TRBD1 (6 bases). With 0 bases removed from V and 2 bases from J, the gap between germline ends came to 12 bases. Germline CDR1 reads SGHRS; CDR2 reads YFSETQ. The CDR3 spans 15 residues. Here the CDR3 DNA reads TGCGCCAGCAGCTTGGCAGGGGCACAAACCTACGAGCAGTACTTC. Translated: CASSLAGAQTYEQYF.